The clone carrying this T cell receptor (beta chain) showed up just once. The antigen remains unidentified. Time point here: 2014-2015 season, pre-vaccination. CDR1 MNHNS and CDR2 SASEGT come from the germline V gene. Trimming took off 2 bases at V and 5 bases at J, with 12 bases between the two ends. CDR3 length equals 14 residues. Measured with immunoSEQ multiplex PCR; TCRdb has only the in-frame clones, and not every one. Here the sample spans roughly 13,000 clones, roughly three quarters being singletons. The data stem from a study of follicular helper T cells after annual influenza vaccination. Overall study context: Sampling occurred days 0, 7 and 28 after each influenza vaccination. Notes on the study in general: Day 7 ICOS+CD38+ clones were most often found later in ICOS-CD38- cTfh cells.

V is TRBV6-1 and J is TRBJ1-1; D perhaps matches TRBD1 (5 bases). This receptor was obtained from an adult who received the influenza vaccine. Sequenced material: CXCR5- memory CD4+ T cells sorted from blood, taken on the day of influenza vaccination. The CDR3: CASSELRGRTEAFF. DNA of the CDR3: TGTGCCAGCAGTGAACTAAGGGGCCGGACTGAAGCTTTCTTT.